The T cell receptor beta chain under discussion was sequenced for a study of T cells in localized non-small cell lung cancer. This clone was counted once. As yet, its antigen is unknown. General observations from the study: Longer overall survival was associated with a higher density of T cells in the blood. Maximal T cell clonality occurred in uninvolved adjacent lung, with tumor ranking below it.

Per germline, CDR1 SQVTM and CDR2 ANQGSEA. This CDR3 comprises 13 residues. TCRdb's copy holds only in-frame clones and misses some; the assay was immunoSEQ multiplex PCR. This sample carries 5,500 to 6,500 clones, over 40% of them seen once, and the ten largest clones take roughly 8.8%. Sequencing was performed on lung tumor tissue, taken before any cancer treatment. This clonotype was obtained from a woman aged 40-70 years with stage II squamous cell lung carcinoma. This chain links TRBV29-1 with TRBJ2-5; D is perhaps TRBD1 or TRBD2 (5 bases each). Judging by the DNA end, TRBJ2-7 fits better; the J call may be wrong. The CDR3 DNA sequence: TGCAGCGTTCGGGGCTCTCCCTCCTACGAGCAGTACTTC. This gives the protein CSVRGSPSYEQYF.